This T cell receptor beta chain was documented in a study of shared clonotypes between healthy human individuals. On the study more broadly: Aged 18 to 49, the donors were a couple of women and a few men.

CDR3 length: 15 amino acids. Deletions cut 6 bases from V and 4 bases from J, with 19 bases between. The germline CDR1 and CDR2 sequences are SNHLY and FYNNEI. Sequencing used immunoSEQ multiplex PCR; TCRdb keeps in-frame clones, though not all of them. The sample contains about 600,000 clones, 97% of which appear only once. This sequence joins TRBV2 and TRBJ2-7; D may be TRBD1 (6 bases). Source material: naive CD4+ T cells sorted from blood. The subset is: CD45RA+ positively selected. The receptor was derived from a woman aged 25-40 years in good health. CDR3 sequence: CASRPTGRFSYEQYF. The CDR3 DNA is TGTGCCAGCAGGCCCACAGGGCGATTCTCGTACGAGCAGTACTTC.